The 11 T cell receptor beta chains below all came from one sample that was sequenced in a study of T cell repertoires in cytomegalovirus infection. In TCRdb, the reads were re-called with MiXCR into one record per CDR3 protein. This table holds roughly 630,000 distinct CDR3 sequences, approximately 24% found once. The material sequenced was CD8+ T cells from PBMCs. These receptors originate from a human donor in good health (CMV status not recorded). Some clones in this sample may be carry-over from other donors' samples.

This clonotype was picked up a small number of times. The rearrangement uses TRBV12-3 or TRBV12-4 and TRBJ2-5; TRBD1 or TRBD2 may be the D gene (5 bases each). With 5 bases removed from V and 2 bases from J, the gap between germline ends came to 15 bases. This CDR3 is built from 15 residues. CDR3 loop: CASSIGTVSQETQYF. The CDR3 nucleotides read TGTGCCAGCAGTATCGGGACGGTATCTCAAGAGACCCAGTACTTC.

Only a few counts were recorded for this clonotype. The V and J genes are TRBV6-5 and TRBJ2-1; 7 bases fit TRBD2. The V gene's germline CDR1 is MNHEY and CDR2 SVGAGI. Germline trimming cut 0 bases from V and 6 bases from J; bases unmatched to any gene: 8. This CDR3 has 16 residues. CDR3 loop: CASSYSIAPGGNEQFF. For the CDR3, the DNA is TGTGCCAGCAGTTACTCGATAGCCCCGGGAGGCAATGAGCAGTTCTTC.

This sequence joins TRBV6-5 and TRBJ2-5, with 9 positions matching TRBD1. The junction had 4 bases not matched to a gene; V was cut back by 2 bases and J by 3 bases. The CDR3 is made up of 15 amino acids. Per germline, CDR1 MNHEY and CDR2 SVGAGI. The CDR3 DNA reads as TGTGCCAGCAGTTACGAATGGGACAGGGAAGAGACCCAGTACTTC. Translating gives CASSYEWDREETQYF.

This clonotype has just a few counts. J is TRBJ2-5 and V is TRBV14; 7 nucleotides align to TRBD1. V trimming: 3 bases; J trimming: 4 bases; junction bases outside the gene matches: 8. In germline, CDR1 is SGHDN, CDR2 FVKESK. The CDR3 loop spans 15 amino acids. CDR3 DNA sequence: TGTGCCAGCAGCCACCGATTGACAGGGAGAGAGACCCAGTACTTC. Its protein product is CASSHRLTGRETQYF.

Notes on this clonotype: A read error is possible here, since a much larger clone lies one base away. The chain recombines TRBV7-8 with TRBJ2-7, with 11 bases identical to TRBD2. The germline CDR1 and CDR2 sequences are SGHVS and FQNEAQ. The CDR3 totals 16 residues. CDR3 in amino acids: CANSDRLAGRTYEQYV. For the CDR3, the DNA is TGTGCCAACAGCGACCGACTAGCGGGGAGAACCTACGAGCAGTACGTC.

V gene TRBV4-1 combines with J gene TRBJ2-3, with TRBD2 identical over 10 bases. The CDR3 is 15 residues long. V was pared by 4 bases and J by 5 bases, with 6 bases of the junction left unmatched. The germline CDR1 and CDR2 sequences are MGHRA and YSYEKL. This CDR3 is CASSLSGGQGDTQYF. The CDR3 nucleotides read TGCGCCAGCAGCCTTAGCGGGGGGCAGGGAGATACGCAGTATTTT.

The rearrangement joins TRBV28 to TRBJ2-1; a weak D match, TRBD2 (5 bases). The V gene lost 10 bases and the J gene lost 6 bases, with 16 bases spanning the gap. This CDR3 has 13 residues. Germline V gives CDR1 MDHEN, CDR2 SYDVKM. The CDR3: CAIKSRVPNEQFF. The DNA for the CDR3 is TGTGCCATCAAGTCGAGGGTGCCCAATGAGCAGTTCTTC.

The genes are TRBV28 and TRBJ2-1, with a tentative D call TRBD2 (6 bases). The CDR3 runs to 15 residues. V lost 2 bases and J 6 bases, leaving 14 bases between the germline ends. Germline V gene data show CDR1 as MDHEN and CDR2 as SYDVKM. The CDR3 DNA reads TGTGCCAGCAGTTTACGGGCAGCCGGGAGCAATGAGCAGTTCTTC. Protein sequence: CASSLRAAGSNEQFF.

The sample holds many counts of this clonotype. V is TRBV4-2 and J is TRBJ2-3; D not resolved. This CDR3 region has 16 residues. V lost 0 bases and J lost 4, with 14 bases in between. Germline CDR1 reads LGHNA; CDR2 reads YNFKEQ. The CDR3 DNA is TGTGCCAGCAGCCAAGATGAAACAGATCGAGCAGATACGCAGTATTTT. Its translation: CASSQDETDRADTQYF.

The rearrangement uses TRBV6-1 and TRBJ2-5, with 8 bases identical to TRBD2. Per the germline V gene, CDR1 is MNHNS and CDR2 is SASEGT. This CDR3 region has 16 residues. V gave up 3 bases and J gave up 5 bases; unmatched junction bases: 11. The CDR3 nucleotides are TGTGCCAGCAGTGATGGAGCGGGGGTCCTTAAGGAGACCCAGTACTTC. Translation: CASSDGAGVLKETQYF.

The gene calls are TRBV6-6 and TRBJ2-2, with no clear D. This CDR3 region has 17 residues. Germline V gives CDR1 MNHNY, CDR2 SVGAGI (reference sequence). The V gene lost 6 bases and the J gene lost 2 bases, with 19 bases spanning the gap. The CDR3 bases are TGTGCCAGCAGGGCGGAAACGGCTACCATCAACACCGGGGAGCTGTTTTTT. It specifies CASRAETATINTGELFF.